The clone carrying this T cell receptor (beta chain) occurred a few times. As yet, its antigen is unknown. TCRdb passed the reads through MiXCR, listing each CDR3 protein once. The repertoire has about 55,000 distinct CDR3 sequences, around 18% of them found once; the top ten carry 55% to 65%. Trimming left V 1 base short and J 10 bases short, with 8 bases between. The CDR3 spans 11 residues. This entry is derived from a study of T cell repertoires in cytomegalovirus infection. The overall study: Shared public TCR beta signatures pointed to both CMV infection and a matching HLA type.

General study findings and limits: The cumulative frequency of public TCR beta families distinguished individuals who carried CMV together with the relevant HLA. CMV-specific HLA-C-restricted TCR beta clonotypes dominated the ex vivo response.

Sequencing was performed on CD8+ T cells from cultured PBMCs, taken from culture after CMV antigen stimulation. This receptor was obtained from a human donor in good health (CMV status not recorded). Some clones in this sample may be carry-over from other donors' samples. The V and J genes are TRBV12-3 or TRBV12-4 and TRBJ2-7; unclear D gene. The CDR3 DNA sequence: TGTGCCAGCAGTTTAGGGGTTGAACAGTACTTC. Its protein is CASSLGVEQYF.